The present T cell receptor (beta chain) was sequenced within a study of blood T cells in healthy people across ages. Whole-study results and caveats: From one million sequenced T cells, diversity estimates were lower bounds.

A second roughly 6 to 11 cycle PCR used barcoded and J-beta primers. TCRdb reprocessed the 5' RACE reads via MiXCR and lists one record per CDR3 protein. The sample yields about 1.6 million distinct CDR3 sequences, about 31% seen once. The table lists this clonotype with a few counts. Its antigen is not identified. The CDR3 is 13 residues long. Germline lookup yields CDR1 SNHLY and CDR2 FYNNEI. The V end lost 4 bases, the J end lost 2 bases, and 9 bases lay between the germline ends. The rearrangement uses TRBV2 and TRBJ2-7, with TRBD1 as a possible D gene (5 bases). The specimen was blood. The receptor was derived from a woman aged 25 to 39 in good health. The chain's CDR3 is CASSGRVTYEQYF. The CDR3 region has the DNA TGTGCCAGCAGTGGCAGGGTTACCTACGAGCAGTACTTC.